These 22 T cell receptor beta chains were all obtained from the same sample, sequenced in a study of blood T cell repertoires in COVID-19. Some clones are missing from TCRdb's copy, which holds only in-frame ones; the method was immunoSEQ multiplex PCR. The table records about 300,000 clones, about 87% of them present only once. The sequencing input was peripheral blood. Receptor source: a man between 65 and 79 years old with acute or convalescent COVID-19.

The chain employs TRBV7-9 and TRBJ2-2; 7 bases map to TRBD1. V lost 5 bases and J lost 6; bases outside the gene matches: 9. Germline CDR1 reads SEHNR; CDR2 reads FQNEAQ (reference sequence). There are 15 residues in the CDR3. The CDR3 reads CASSAQGQTPGELFF. Here the CDR3 DNA reads TGTGCCAGCAGCGCGCAGGGACAGACCCCCGGGGAGCTGTTTTTT.

The chain joins TRBV13 to TRBJ2-3; 9 nucleotides line up with TRBD2. Germline lookup yields CDR1 PRHDT and CDR2 FYEKMQ (reference sequence). V lost 1 base, J lost 9 bases, and 5 bases stayed unmatched. The CDR3 is made up of 14 amino acids. CDR3 coding DNA: TGTGCCAGCAGCTTAGTAGCGGGAGTCGGCACGCAGTATTTT. It encodes CASSLVAGVGTQYF.

V and J are TRBV29-1 and TRBJ2-1; D gene ambiguous. Germline assignment: CDR1 SQVTM and CDR2 ANQGSEA. The V gene lost 5 bases and the J gene lost 4 bases, with 21 bases spanning the gap. The CDR3 is 16 amino acids. The DNA of the CDR3 is TGCAGCGTTCCCCCCAGTAGCAGTAAACGATACAATGAGCAGTTCTTC. Translation gives CSVPPSSSKRYNEQFF.

The V gene is TRBV10-3, the J gene TRBJ1-2, with 9 nucleotides matching TRBD1. The CDR3 has 13 amino acids. The junction had 3 bases not matched to a gene; V was cut back by 7 bases and J by 3 bases. The germline CDR1 and CDR2 sequences are ENHRY and SYGVKD. The CDR3, as DNA: TGTGCCATCAAGGGACAGGGTGACTATGGCTACACCTTC. Its protein product is CAIKGQGDYGYTF.

The rearrangement links TRBV18 to TRBJ2-4; TRBD2 matches at 7 bases. The CDR3 is 14 residues long. With 2 bases clipped from V and 6 bases from J, the junction kept 4 bases outside the gene matches. CDR1 is KGHSH, CDR2 LQKENI, per germline. The CDR3 nucleotides read TGTGCCAGCTCACCAGGCGGGGGAGGAAACATTCAGTACTTC. This gives the protein CASSPGGGGNIQYF.

This sequence joins TRBV6-4 and TRBJ2-2; D is perhaps TRBD1 (6 bases). The CDR3 has 14 amino acids. CDR1 is MRHNA, CDR2 SNTAGT, per germline. V shed 3 bases and J shed 1 base, with 6 bases lying between them. Here the CDR3 reads CASSEGQNTGELFF. The CDR3 DNA is TGTGCCAGCAGTGAGGGACAGAACACCGGGGAGCTGTTTTTT.

The chain couples TRBV5-6 to TRBJ2-6; TRBD1 aligns across 9 bases. V lost 4 bases, J lost 1 base, and 9 bases stayed unmatched. There are 18 residues in the CDR3. Germline V CDR1 and CDR2: SGHDT, YYEEEE. The CDR3 DNA is TGTGCCAGCAGCAAGACAGGGGGAGAATTGTCTGGGGCCAACGTCCTGACTTTC. This encodes CASSKTGGELSGANVLTF.

This clone was seen only once. V usage is TRBV3-1 (or the pseudogene TRBV3-2) and J usage is TRBJ2-2, with TRBD2 matching over 13 bases. Unmatched junction bases numbered 4, after V lost 4 bases and J lost 5 bases. The germline V gene has CDR1 LGHDT and CDR2 YNNKEL (reference sequence). CDR3 length equals 16 residues. CDR3 DNA: TGTGCCAGCAGCCGAGGACTAGCGGGAGAGACCGGGGAGCTGTTTTTT. This translates into CASSRGLAGETGELFF.

The chain combines TRBV5-1 with TRBJ2-1; TRBD1 matches at 8 bases. The V and J ends lost 3 bases and 6 bases, in that order; junction bases with no gene match: 8. The CDR3 runs to 15 residues. CDR1 is SGHRS, CDR2 YFSETQ, per germline. Here the CDR3 reads CASSSAGQVANEQFF. Here the CDR3 DNA reads TGCGCCAGCAGCTCGGCGGGACAGGTAGCCAATGAGCAGTTCTTC.

The chain joins TRBV5-1 to TRBJ2-2; no firm D call. The CDR3 length is 18 residues. Trimming stripped 1 base from V and 2 bases from J, with 18 bases between. Germline V gene sequence: CDR1 SGHRS, CDR2 YFSETQ. The CDR3 DNA reads as TGCGCCAGCAGCTTGACGGTAGGATTGAAACTAAACACCGGGGAGCTGTTTTTT. It translates to CASSLTVGLKLNTGELFF.

The chain uses TRBV2 and TRBJ1-2; 9 positions agree with TRBD1. V gave up 7 bases and J gave up 4 bases; unmatched junction bases: 10. This CDR3 has 15 amino acids. The V gene's germline CDR1 is SNHLY and CDR2 FYNNEI. The CDR3 reads CASMAGQGISYGYTF. Written as DNA, the CDR3 is TGTGCCAGCATGGCTGGACAGGGGATCTCCTATGGCTACACCTTC.

The chain links TRBV7-9 to TRBJ2-7, with D maybe TRBD1 (5 bases). Trimming pared 3 bases from V and 9 bases from J, leaving 12 bases between. The CDR3 loop spans 12 amino acids. The germline CDR1 and CDR2 sequences are SEHNR and FQNEAQ (reference sequence). The CDR3 region has the DNA TGTGCCAGCAGCTTTGTCGACCAGGGGCAGTACTTC. Encoded protein: CASSFVDQGQYF.

This clone was seen once. The chain has TRBV6-6 and TRBJ2-5; D remains ambiguous. Trimming pared 4 bases from V and 2 bases from J, leaving 8 bases between. The CDR3 is 13 residues long. Germline V gene data show CDR1 as MNHNY and CDR2 as SVGAGI (reference sequence). CDR3 bases: TGTGCCAGCAGTTTGCAGTGGCAAGAGACCCAGTACTTC. Its protein is CASSLQWQETQYF.

CDR3 loop: CASSYQQGWAGELFF. CDR3 in DNA: TGTGCCAGCAGTTACCAACAGGGGTGGGCCGGGGAGCTGTTTTTT. This rearrangement joins TRBV6-2 or TRBV6-3 to TRBJ2-2; 7 bases map to TRBD1. The V segment lost 2 bases and the J segment 6 bases; nucleotides outside the gene matches: 6. The length of the CDR3 is 15 residues. Germline V CDR1 and CDR2: MNHEY, SVGEGT.

The chain is built from TRBV5-1 and TRBJ2-1; the match to TRBD2 covers 12 bases. Unmatched junction bases numbered 10, after V lost 4 bases and J lost 8 bases. CDR1 is SGHRS, CDR2 YFSETQ, per germline. CDR3 size: 16 residues. CDR3 region: CASSRNPSGRADEQFF. Here the CDR3 DNA reads TGCGCCAGCAGCCGCAACCCTAGCGGGAGGGCCGATGAGCAGTTCTTC.

This chain uses TRBV4-3 with TRBJ2-3, with a tentative D call TRBD1 (5 bases). The germline V gene has CDR1 LGHNA and CDR2 YSLEER. V was trimmed by 2 bases and J by 1 base, leaving 13 bases between them. This CDR3 is 16 amino acids long. CDR3 bases: TGCGCCAGCAGCCAAAGTGTGACAGTCGGCACAGATACGCAGTATTTT. Translated, it gives CASSQSVTVGTDTQYF.

This rearrangement joins TRBV28 to TRBJ1-2; D is possibly TRBD1 (5 bases). The germline V gene has CDR1 MDHEN and CDR2 SYDVKM. This CDR3 is 13 amino acids long. Trimming removed 2 bases at V and 3 bases at J, with 7 bases between. The CDR3 spells CASSLPGDYGYTF. CDR3 nucleotides: TGTGCCAGCAGTTTACCGGGGGACTATGGCTACACCTTC.

The V gene is TRBV2, the J gene TRBJ2-2; a weak D match, TRBD1 (5 bases). V lost 6 bases to trimming and J lost 2 bases, with 7 bases between them. The CDR3 covers 13 residues. CDR1 is SNHLY and CDR2 is FYNNEI in the germline V gene. CDR3 nucleotides: TGTGCCAGCAGAGGGGTAAACACCGGGGAGCTGTTTTTT. Translated: CASRGVNTGELFF.

The rearrangement joins TRBV4-1 to TRBJ2-5; no clear D gene. There are 14 residues in the CDR3. Per germline, CDR1 MGHRA and CDR2 YSYEKL. V was shortened by 2 bases and J by 2 bases, with 9 bases between the two germline ends. The CDR3, as DNA: TGCGCCAGCAGCCAACAGGCAGTGCAAGAGACCCAGTACTTC. It yields the protein CASSQQAVQETQYF.

The J gene is TRBJ1-2, the V gene TRBV28; the match to TRBD1 covers 9 bases. Germline assignment: CDR1 MDHEN and CDR2 SYDVKM. CDR3 length: 14 amino acids. With V trimmed by 3 bases and J by 8 bases, 7 bases remained unmatched. The CDR3 protein is CASSFGTGTWGYTF. CDR3 in DNA: TGTGCCAGCAGTTTCGGGACAGGGACTTGGGGCTACACCTTC.

The CDR3 loop is CASSEQGGNTGELFF. DNA for the CDR3: TGTGCCAGCAGTGAGCAGGGAGGGAACACCGGGGAGCTGTTTTTT. The gene calls are TRBV6-4 and TRBJ2-2; weak D call: TRBD2 (6 bases). The V and J ends lost 3 bases and 1 base respectively, with 9 bases between them. The CDR3 extends over 15 amino acids. CDR1 and CDR2 from the germline V gene are MRHNA and SNTAGT.

The chain recombines TRBV9 with TRBJ2-7; 9 bases agree with TRBD1. V lost 4 bases and J lost 5; bases outside the gene matches: 10. The CDR3 runs 15 residues. The germline CDR1 and CDR2 sequences are SGDLS and YYNGEE. The DNA of the CDR3 is TGTGCCAGCAGCTCCGGGACAGGGCTAGGTAACGAGCAGTACTTC. Translation: CASSSGTGLGNEQYF.